The subject of this entry is one T cell receptor beta chain. The antigen remains unidentified. The record originates from a study of vaccination and CD4 T cells after COVID-19. Study findings and constraints: Convalescent patients showed a median roughly 90% of reactive clones that were seen only post-vaccination.

Sequenced with the Oncomine TCR Beta short-read assay was DNA taken from cultured CD4+ T cells. One entry per CDR3 protein, called by TCRdb with MiXCR from the PCR reads. The data contain around 14,000 distinct CDR3 sequences, about 50% of them singletons. The sample's treatment: roughly 11-day PBMC culture with coronavirus spike peptide pools or control peptides (ViraFEST assay). Germline V gene lookup returns CDR1 SGHTA and CDR2 FQGNSA. V was clipped by 6 bases and J by 7 bases; unmatched bases: 14. This CDR3 has 16 residues. The genes are TRBV7-2 and TRBJ2-1, with 8 bases aligning to TRBD2. Sequenced material: CD4+ T cells from blood, cultured in vitro. This TCR came from a human donor who had recovered from COVID-19. CDR3 region: CASRSKRERMGNEQFF. The DNA of the CDR3 is TGTGCCAGCAGATCGAAGCGGGAGAGAATGGGGAATGAGCAGTTCTTC.